This TCR beta chain was captured by sequencing in a study of shared T cell receptors in the human thymus. Method: immunoSEQ multiplex PCR; TCRdb's copy keeps in-frame clones and lacks some. This table holds about 380,000 clones, around 95% found once. V shed 3 bases, J shed 1 base, and the junction held 5 bases outside the gene matches. CDR3 size: 16 residues. Per the germline V gene, CDR1 is SGHNT and CDR2 is YYREEE (reference sequence). This sequence was found in a human donor. Sequencing used thymocytes. The chain recombines TRBV5-4 with TRBJ2-3, with 10 positions matching TRBD2. CDR3 DNA: TGTGCCAGCAGCTGCGTAGCGGGAGGCCGCACAGATACGCAGTATTTT. It yields the protein CASSCVAGGRTDTQYF.